A single sample gave rise to the 7 T cell receptor beta chains below, sequenced in a study of metastatic and nonmetastatic thyroid tumors. TCRdb reanalyzed the PCR reads with MiXCR. Of about 30,000 clones listed, more than 20% are singletons. No patient received treatment before thyroid surgery. Sequencing input: blood. The receptors shown here come from a female donor with papillary thyroid cancer or a benign thyroid nodule (not recorded which). Some clones in this sample may be carry-over from other donors' samples.

The chain has TRBV13 and TRBJ2-1, with TRBD1 matching 7 bases. Germline assignment: CDR1 PRHDT and CDR2 FYEKMQ (reference sequence). This CDR3 contains 13 residues. The junction had 7 bases not matched to a gene; V was cut back by 5 bases and J by 9 bases. In DNA, the CDR3 is TGTGCCAGCAGCCCCCAGCAGGGGGTTGAGCAGTTCTTC. Residues: CASSPQQGVEQFF.

The chain is built from TRBV5-1 and TRBJ2-7; 9 bases line up with TRBD1. Per germline, CDR1 SGHRS and CDR2 YFSETQ. The CDR3 loop spans 16 amino acids. J was trimmed by 2 bases and V by 7 bases; bases with no gene match: 13. CDR3 residues: CASGYRGPEFTYEQYF. The CDR3 bases are TGCGCCAGCGGGTACAGGGGGCCTGAGTTTACCTACGAGCAGTACTTC.

The chain recombines TRBV12-3 or TRBV12-4 with TRBJ1-1, with TRBD1 matching 8 bases. This CDR3 has 15 amino acids. V was pared by 5 bases and J by 8 bases, with 13 bases of the junction left unmatched. The CDR3 DNA reads as TGTGCCAGCAGTCACACCCCCCGGACAGGGCGGGAAGCTTTCTTT. This encodes CASSHTPRTGREAFF.

This clone has just a few counts. The genes are TRBV6-1 and TRBJ1-6, with 8 bases lining up with TRBD1. V gave up 6 bases and J gave up 8 bases; unmatched junction bases: 6. The CDR3 has 14 residues. Germline CDR1 is MNHNS and CDR2 is SASEGT. CDR3 region: CASSRGQGYSPLHF. DNA for the CDR3: TGTGCCAGCAGCCGTGGACAGGGTTATTCACCCCTCCACTTT.

This clone has a count of ten or more. V and J are TRBV5-1 and TRBJ1-4; TRBD1 matches at 8 bases. This CDR3 contains 16 residues. Germline CDR1 and CDR2: SGHRS and YFSETQ. Trimming at V came to 4 bases and at J to 4 bases, leaving 9 bases not matched to a gene. The CDR3 DNA follows: TGCGCCAGCAGCATTTTCGGGACAGGCGGTAATGAAAAACTGTTTTTT. Translating gives CASSIFGTGGNEKLFF.

This clone was recorded at least ten times. J is TRBJ1-2 and V is TRBV29-1; D unclear. The CDR3 sequence is 15 residues long. Trimming pared 5 bases from V and 4 bases from J, leaving 20 bases between. The germline V gene encodes CDR1 SQVTM and CDR2 ANQGSEA. CDR3 in amino acids: CSVPLLRDSSYGYTF. DNA for the CDR3: TGCAGCGTTCCTCTCTTAAGGGATTCATCCTATGGCTACACCTTC.

At least ten counts were recorded for this clone. The rearrangement links TRBV5-6 to TRBJ2-7; a possible D gene is TRBD1 (6 bases). Germline V gene sequence: CDR1 SGHDT, CDR2 YYEEEE. Trimming cost V 2 bases and J 5 bases, with 17 bases left between them. CDR3 length: 15 amino acids. The CDR3 DNA reads TGTGCCAGCAGCTTACAGGGTATAGTCAGGGACGAGCAGTACTTC. This encodes CASSLQGIVRDEQYF.